Sequencing of this T cell receptor (beta chain) was carried out in a study of cytomegalovirus exposure and HLA in healthy donors. 60 Vbeta and 13 Jbeta primers were used in PCR. The repertoire was sequenced with immunoSEQ multiplex PCR; TCRdb's copy has only in-frame clones and lacks some. This sample has about 150,000 clones, with 80% to 90% found just once. This clone came up once. The origin of this receptor is a male donor in good health and CMV-seronegative. What was sequenced was PBMCs.

The CDR3 region has the DNA TGTGCCAGCTCACCAGGAGGCCACGAGCAGTACTTC. Translated: CASSPGGHEQYF. The chain links TRBV18 to TRBJ2-7; TRBD2 is a possible D gene (5 bases). The CDR3 is 12 amino acids. The germline CDR1 and CDR2 sequences are KGHSH and LQKENI. The V and J ends lost 2 bases and 5 bases respectively, with 7 bases between them. The full variable domain, its missing parts supplied by reference TRBV18 and TRBJ2-7, is NAGVMQNPRHLVRRRGQEARLRCSPMKGHSHVYWYRQLPEEGLKFMVYLQKENIIDESGMPKERFSAEFPKEGPSILRIQQVVRGDSAAYFCASSPGGHEQYFGPGTRLTVT.